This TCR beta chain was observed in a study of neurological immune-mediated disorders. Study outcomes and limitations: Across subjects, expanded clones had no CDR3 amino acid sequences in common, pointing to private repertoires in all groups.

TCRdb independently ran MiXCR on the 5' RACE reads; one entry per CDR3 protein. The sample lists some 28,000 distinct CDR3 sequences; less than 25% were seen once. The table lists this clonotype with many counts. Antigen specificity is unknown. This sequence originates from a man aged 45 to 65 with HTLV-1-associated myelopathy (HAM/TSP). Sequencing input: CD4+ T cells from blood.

The CDR3 protein is CASSFPAGGSQYF. CDR3 nucleotides: TGTGCCAGCAGCTTCCCAGCGGGGGGGTCCCAGTACTTC. V gene TRBV5-6 combines with J gene TRBJ2-5, with 10 bases aligning to TRBD2. The CDR3 covers 13 residues. J gave up 9 bases and V 2 bases, and 4 bases lay outside the gene matches. Germline-derived CDR1 and CDR2 are SGHDT and YYEEEE.